This T cell receptor (beta chain) originates from a study of technical replicates of blood from a handful of donors (dated by TCRdb to 2016 to 2017). The library was obtained by the immunoSEQ multiplex PCR assay. TCRdb carries this immuneACCESS record with in-frame sequences only. Its versions omit some clonotypes, under half of them owing to an unresolved V gene in the studies checked, with the rest unexplained. In all, the sample holds 91,000 or so clones, and approximately 95% of those were seen once. The ten largest clones add up to roughly 0.19% of the sample. Taken from the germline V gene, the CDR1 and CDR2 loops are SGHRS and YFSETQ. From its cysteine to its phenylalanine, the CDR3 spans 15 amino acids. Only the CDR3 region is kept as DNA, spanning 45 bases read in frame from base 1. V drops 4 bases and J drops 1 base, leaving 14 bases in between. As to this clone: This clone's antigen is unknown. Base qualities are missing; no much larger clone stands one base away.

Recombination joined TRBV5-1 with TRBJ1-1, and possibly TRBD1, on 5 matching bases. This TCR was sampled from a human donor in good health. The sequenced material came from T cells isolated from PBMCs. The CDR3 in this case is CASSPDSISNTEAFF. The nucleotide sequence reads TGCGCCAGCAGCCCTGACAGTATCTCGAACACTGAAGCTTTCTTT.